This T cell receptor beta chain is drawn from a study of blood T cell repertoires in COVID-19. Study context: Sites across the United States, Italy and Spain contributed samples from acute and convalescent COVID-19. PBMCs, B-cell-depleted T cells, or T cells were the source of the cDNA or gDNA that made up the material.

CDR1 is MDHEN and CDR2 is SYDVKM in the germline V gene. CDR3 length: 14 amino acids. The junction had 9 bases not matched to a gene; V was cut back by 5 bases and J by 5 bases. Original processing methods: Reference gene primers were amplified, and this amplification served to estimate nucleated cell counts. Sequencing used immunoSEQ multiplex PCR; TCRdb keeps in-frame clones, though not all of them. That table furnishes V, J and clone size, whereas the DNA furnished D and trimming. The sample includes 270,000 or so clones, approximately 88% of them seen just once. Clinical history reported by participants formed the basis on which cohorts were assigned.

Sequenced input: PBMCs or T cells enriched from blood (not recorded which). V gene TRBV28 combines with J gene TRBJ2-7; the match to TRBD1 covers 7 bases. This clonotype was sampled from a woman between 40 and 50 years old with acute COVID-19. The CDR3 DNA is TGTGCCAGCAGTCCTTCGGGACAGATGAACGAGCAGTACTTC. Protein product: CASSPSGQMNEQYF.